This entry lists 17 T cell receptor beta chains sequenced from one sample in a study of T cell changes during pregnancy in multiple sclerosis. The assay was immunoSEQ multiplex PCR, and TCRdb's table has in-frame clones only and misses some. Among 36,000 or so clones listed, about 88% were seen once. This specimen was CD8+ T cells from peripheral blood mononuclear cells, taken in the third trimester of pregnancy. Receptors originate from a female donor with multiple sclerosis, enrolled in a pregnancy study.

This clone was found a few times. The rearrangement links TRBV5-4 to TRBJ1-1; tentatively, D is TRBD1 (6 bases). Trimming removed 1 base from V and 5 bases from J, with 15 bases in between. The CDR3 consists of 15 residues. Germline lookup yields CDR1 SGHNT and CDR2 YYREEE (reference sequence). This chain's CDR3 is CASSLSRGLGTEAFF. The CDR3 nucleotides read TGTGCCAGCAGCTTGTCCAGGGGCCTGGGGACTGAAGCTTTCTTT.

The chain joins TRBV6-4 to TRBJ2-3; no reliable D call. The CDR3 contains 13 residues. The germline V and J ends were trimmed by 5 bases and 1 base, with 7 bases remaining between them. Looked up from germline, CDR1 is MRHNA and CDR2 is SNTAGT. Here the CDR3 reads CASSPEGTDTQYF. The CDR3 coding sequence is TGTGCCAGCAGTCCCGAGGGCACAGATACGCAGTATTTT.

The rearrangement uses TRBV2 and TRBJ2-2, with D unclear. This CDR3 has 12 amino acids. V was cut by 10 bases and J by 6 bases, with 12 bases left in between. Germline CDR1 SNHLY, CDR2 FYNNEI. CDR3 sequence (DNA): TGTGCCACCGGCGCAGGTCCCGGGGAGCTGTTTTTT. Its translation: CATGAGPGELFF.

V is TRBV18 and J is TRBJ2-3; 11 bases align to TRBD2. Germline V lookup: CDR1 KGHSH, CDR2 LQKENI. The CDR3 runs 17 residues. After removal of 4 bases from V and 4 bases from J, the junction contained 10 bases not matched to a gene. The CDR3 sequence: CASSLPLTSGDADTQYF. The DNA of the CDR3 is TGTGCCAGCTCACTTCCCCTGACTAGCGGGGACGCAGATACGCAGTATTTT.

The V gene is TRBV23-1, the J gene TRBJ1-2; perhaps TRBD1 as D (6 bases). TRBV23-1 is marked as an open reading frame, function uncertain. Trimming shortened V by 5 bases and J by 4 bases, and 17 bases separated the two germline ends. This CDR3 spans 15 amino acids. DNA of the CDR3: TGCGCCAGCAGTAGGGGGACGAGGCGGGCCTATGGCTACACCTTC. Its protein product is CASSRGTRRAYGYTF.

The chain joins TRBV9 to TRBJ2-7; TRBD1 aligns across 8 bases. The germline V gene has CDR1 SGDLS and CDR2 YYNGEE. This CDR3 is built from 14 residues. V was clipped by 5 bases and J by 6 bases; unmatched bases: 10. CDR3 in amino acids: CASSTDRGRGEQYF. Written as DNA, the CDR3 is TGTGCCAGCAGTACAGACAGGGGAAGAGGCGAGCAGTACTTC.

This clone was found once. CDR3 coding DNA: TGCGCCAGCAGTCCGGGAGGTTACAGGGCGCATGGCTACACCTTC. Translating it yields CASSPGGYRAHGYTF. The chain employs TRBV10-1 and TRBJ1-2; a weak D match, TRBD1 (6 bases). V was shortened by 5 bases and J by 6 bases, with 19 bases between the two germline ends. CDR3 length equals 15 residues. CDR1 and CDR2 (germline): WNHNN, SYGVQD (reference sequence).

The gene calls are TRBV7-2 and TRBJ1-1; D not certain. Trimming removed 1 base at V and 5 bases at J, with 8 bases between. The germline V gene encodes CDR1 SGHTA and CDR2 FQGNSA. The CDR3 consists of 13 residues. CDR3 in DNA: TGTGCCAGCAGCTTAGTGCCAGGTACTGAAGCTTTCTTT. It is translated as CASSLVPGTEAFF.

V is TRBV5-8 and J is TRBJ1-1; D is ambiguous. Between the trimmed V and J ends, which lost 0 bases and 0 bases, there was a span of 6 bases. Looked up from germline, CDR1 is SGHTS and CDR2 is YDEGEE. The CDR3 loop spans 14 amino acids. The CDR3: CASSLGGLNTEAFF. The CDR3 DNA sequence: TGTGCCAGCAGCTTGGGAGGGTTGAACACTGAAGCTTTCTTT.

The chain uses TRBV4-3 and TRBJ1-1, with D possibly being TRBD1 (6 bases). The V gene lost 1 base and the J gene lost 2 bases, with 14 bases spanning the gap. There are 16 residues in the CDR3. Per the germline V gene, CDR1 is LGHNA and CDR2 is YSLEER. DNA of the CDR3: TGCGCCAGCAGCCAAGGGGTCGGCAGGGGCAACACTGAAGCTTTCTTT. Translated, it gives CASSQGVGRGNTEAFF.

The rearrangement joins TRBV25-1 to TRBJ2-7, with a weak D call TRBD2 (6 bases). This CDR3 spans 14 amino acids. From germline, CDR1 is MGHDK and CDR2 SYGVNS. The germline V and J ends were trimmed by 4 bases and 6 bases, with 16 bases remaining between them. For the CDR3, the DNA is TGTGCCAGCAGTGGCACCGGAGGGGTCGGCGAGCAGTACTTC. Translation gives CASSGTGGVGEQYF.

The V gene is TRBV5-3, the J gene TRBJ2-7; D is possibly TRBD1 (5 bases). TRBV5-3 has ORF status, its function being uncertain. V gave up 4 bases and J gave up 7 bases, with 15 bases separating them. This CDR3 contains 13 residues. CDR3 sequence: CARSHPSGKEQYF. The CDR3 DNA sequence: TGTGCCAGAAGCCACCCTTCAGGGAAAGAGCAGTACTTC.

The chain couples TRBV27 to TRBJ1-1, with 9 bases matching TRBD1. This CDR3 is built from 13 residues. The trim removed 5 bases at V and 5 bases at J, leaving 3 bases unmatched. The germline V gene encodes CDR1 MNHEY and CDR2 SMNVEV (reference sequence). The CDR3 DNA follows: TGTGCCAGCAGTCCGGGGACAGGGACTGAAGCTTTCTTT. It yields the protein CASSPGTGTEAFF.

Notes on this clone: Given the absence of the conserved phenylalanine or tryptophan at the CDR3 end, a read error is likely. The gene calls are TRBV6-5 and TRBJ1-2; the D is unclear. The CDR3 has 12 amino acids. V gave up 1 base and J gave up 8 bases, with 8 bases separating them. Germline V lookup: CDR1 MNHEY, CDR2 SVGAGI. The CDR3 bases are TGTGCCAGCAGTTACTATGGTGGCGGCTACACCTCC. Amino acids: CASSYYGGGYTS.

J is TRBJ2-2 and V is TRBV6-4; 9 positions match TRBD2. The CDR3 has 16 amino acids. Trimming took 6 bases from V and 8 from J; bases not matched to a gene: 13. Germline V gene sequence: CDR1 MRHNA, CDR2 SNTAGT. The CDR3 bases are TGTGCCAGCAGCTCTAGCGGGGATACCGGATGGGGGGAGCTGTTTTTT. Protein: CASSSSGDTGWGELFF.

This chain uses TRBV9 with TRBJ1-4, with 7 bases fitting TRBD1. After removal of 4 bases from V and 4 bases from J, the junction contained 4 bases not matched to a gene. CDR1 is SGDLS, CDR2 YYNGEE, per germline. CDR3 size: 14 residues. CDR3 amino acids: CASSPGTVNEKLFF. CDR3 in DNA: TGTGCCAGCAGCCCGGGGACAGTTAATGAAAAACTGTTTTTT. The whole variable domain, remainder taken from reference TRBV9 and TRBJ1-4, is DSGVTQTPKHLITATGQRVTLRCSPRSGDLSVYWYQQSLDQGLQFLIQYYNGEERAKGNILERFSAQQFPDLHSELNLSSLELGDSALYFCASSPGTVNEKLFFGSGTQLSVL.

The chain uses TRBV10-2 and TRBJ1-2; D perhaps matches TRBD1 (5 bases). CDR3 length: 14 residues. The germline CDR1 and CDR2 sequences are WSHSY and SAAADI. V was shortened by 6 bases and J by 0 bases, with 11 bases between the two germline ends. In DNA form, the CDR3 reads TGCGCCAGCAGCAGAGACAGTTCTAACTATGGCTACACCTTC. It translates to CASSRDSSNYGYTF.